The next 10 T cell receptor beta chains were all read from a single sample in a study of T cell responses to AZD1222 COVID-19 vaccine. Sequencing was performed with immunoSEQ multiplex PCR; in TCRdb, only in-frame clones are kept and a portion is missing. The table lists 110,000 or so clones, about 90% of them singletons, with 5.4% in the top ten. Source: peripheral blood, taken on day 0 of AZD1222 vaccination. The receptors here all came from an adult in good health.

This chain links TRBV16 with TRBJ1-1; D remains unclear. Germline CDR1 reads KGHSY; CDR2 reads FQNENV. The CDR3 consists of 13 residues. V was trimmed by 0 bases and J by 7 bases, leaving 9 bases between them. CDR3 in amino acids: CASSQSASIEAFF. CDR3 sequence (DNA): TGTGCCAGCAGCCAATCGGCATCTATTGAAGCTTTCTTT.

V is TRBV7-8 and J is TRBJ2-1, with D tentatively TRBD2 (5 bases). The CDR3 spans 15 residues. With 6 bases removed from V and 7 bases from J, the gap between germline ends came to 19 bases. Germline V gives CDR1 SGHVS, CDR2 FQNEAQ. The CDR3 loop is CASRPRESLGNEQFF. The CDR3 nucleotides read TGTGCCAGCAGGCCGAGGGAAAGCCTAGGTAATGAGCAGTTCTTC.

This clone was picked up a small number of times. The chain's CDR3 is CASSKGQRDGNTIYF. The CDR3 DNA is TGTGCCAGCAGCAAAGGACAGCGCGACGGAAACACCATATATTTT. The chain uses TRBV4-2 and TRBJ1-3; D is perhaps TRBD1 (6 bases). Germline V CDR1 and CDR2: LGHNA, YNFKEQ. The CDR3 has 15 amino acids. Between the trimmed V and J ends, which lost 5 bases and 4 bases, there was a span of 15 bases.

To note about this clone: Compared with germline, one end of the junction differs, possibly owing to a read error. The rearrangement joins TRBV3-1 (or the pseudogene TRBV3-2) to TRBJ2-7, with D perhaps matching TRBD1 or TRBD2 (6 bases each). Germline V gives CDR1 LGHDT, CDR2 YNNKEL (reference sequence). The length of the CDR3 is 14 residues. The CDR3 reads CASSQEGINRDLNF. The CDR3 DNA reads TGTGCCAGCAGCCAAGAGGGTATTAACAGGGACTTGAACTTC.

The gene calls are TRBV11-2 and TRBJ1-6; no clear D. The V and J ends lost 4 bases and 7 bases respectively, with 8 bases between them. The CDR3 consists of 13 residues. Germline CDR1 reads SGHAT; CDR2 reads FQNNGV. Written as DNA, the CDR3 is TGTGCCAGCAGCTACCCCTCGAATTCACCCCTCCACTTT. Its protein product is CASSYPSNSPLHF.

The chain links TRBV11-2 to TRBJ1-3, with D unresolved. Germline CDR1 reads SGHAT; CDR2 reads FQNNGV. The CDR3 is made up of 19 amino acids. The ends were cut back, 2 bases at V and 0 bases at J, with 20 bases in the middle. The chain's CDR3 is CASSLPPLGRESSGNTIYF. The CDR3 DNA follows: TGTGCCAGCAGCTTACCCCCCTTGGGAAGGGAGAGCTCTGGAAACACCATATATTTT.

The genes are TRBV3-1 (or the pseudogene TRBV3-2) and TRBJ1-2, with 10 bases identical to TRBD1. The length of the CDR3 is 15 residues. J was trimmed by 8 bases and V by 1 base; bases with no gene match: 7. Germline V gene data show CDR1 as LGHDT and CDR2 as YNNKEL (reference sequence). The CDR3 loop reads CASSQVGDRGRGYTF. CDR3 in DNA: TGTGCCAGCAGCCAAGTCGGGGACAGGGGAAGGGGCTACACCTTC.

The rearrangement links TRBV9 to TRBJ1-2; D gene ambiguous. The CDR3 runs 12 residues. CDR1 is SGDLS and CDR2 is YYNGEE in the germline V gene. Trimming shortened V by 0 bases and J by 7 bases, and 7 bases separated the two germline ends. The CDR3 here is CASSVGIGGYTF. The CDR3 coding sequence is TGTGCCAGCAGCGTAGGGATTGGTGGCTACACCTTC.

This chain connects TRBV6-4 to TRBJ1-6, with D possibly TRBD1 on 6 matching bases. Germline V gene data show CDR1 as MRHNA and CDR2 as SNTAGT. Trimming cost V 7 bases and J 2 bases, with 12 bases left between them. The CDR3 sequence is 15 residues long. CDR3 region: CASTVRQAYNSPLHF. The CDR3 region has the DNA TGTGCCAGCACCGTCCGACAGGCCTATAATTCACCCCTCCACTTT.

A few counts support this clone. The V and J genes are TRBV5-1 and TRBJ1-2; D remains unclear. The CDR3 sequence is 14 residues long. CDR1 is SGHRS, CDR2 YFSETQ, per germline. The V and J ends lost 1 base and 3 bases respectively, with 10 bases between them. The CDR3 is CASSLRPGHYGYTF. Here the CDR3 DNA reads TGCGCCAGCAGCTTGAGACCAGGTCACTATGGCTACACCTTC.